Each of the 32 T cell receptor beta chains below was sequenced from the same sample in a study of identical twins. TCRdb called the 5' RACE reads again in MiXCR, with one record for every CDR3 protein. The table lists 1.5 million to 2 million distinct CDR3 sequences, about 30% of them singletons. Material for sequencing was cord blood. All receptors come from a newborn girl in good health.

This clonotype was observed a handful of times. The gene calls are TRBV11-3 and TRBJ2-1; 8 bases map to TRBD2. The CDR3 consists of 15 residues. From germline, CDR1 is SGHNT and CDR2 YENEEA. V was clipped by 4 bases and J by 8 bases; unmatched bases: 10. The chain's CDR3 is CASSSPGLVKDEQFF. The CDR3 DNA follows: TGTGCCAGCAGCTCCCCGGGACTAGTGAAGGATGAGCAGTTCTTC.

The rearrangement uses TRBV4-2 and TRBJ1-4; D remains unclear. Germline CDR1 reads LGHNA; CDR2 reads YNFKEQ. V shed 4 bases and J shed 8 bases, with 14 bases lying between them. There are 14 residues in the CDR3. The CDR3 DNA reads TGTGCCAGCAGCCTCGTTTGGGGTCCCGAAAAACTGTTTTTT. This codes for CASSLVWGPEKLFF.

This clonotype was seen only a few times. This sequence joins TRBV12-3 or TRBV12-4 and TRBJ2-4; 10 bases agree with TRBD2. The CDR3 runs to 13 residues. Unmatched junction bases numbered 9, after V lost 6 bases and J lost 13 bases. CDR3 DNA: TGTGCCAGCAGCCCTAGCGGGAGTGGTGAGCAGTACTTC. Translation: CASSPSGSGEQYF.

This clonotype was seen only a few times. The chain is built from TRBV20-1 and TRBJ1-2; 10 nucleotides line up with TRBD1. The CDR3 has 14 amino acids. Germline V gene lookup returns CDR1 DFQATT and CDR2 SNEGSKA (reference sequence). Trimming cost V 5 bases and J 2 bases; bases outside gene matches: 5. Here the CDR3 reads CSAPWTGGNYGYTF. Here the CDR3 DNA reads TGCAGTGCTCCTTGGACAGGGGGGAACTATGGCTACACCTTC.

The V call is TRBV20-1, the J call TRBJ1-1; 8 nucleotides agree with TRBD1. V lost 3 bases to trimming and J lost 5 bases; unmatched junction nucleotides: 8. Germline-derived CDR1 and CDR2 are DFQATT and SNEGSKA (reference sequence). This CDR3 region has 14 residues. CDR3 in amino acids: CSASPTRGRTEAFF. The CDR3 DNA sequence: TGCAGTGCTAGTCCAACCAGGGGGCGGACTGAAGCTTTCTTT.

This clonotype has only a few counts. The V call is TRBV6-1, the J call TRBJ2-1; 12 positions agree with TRBD2. Trimming cost V 6 bases and J 7 bases; bases outside gene matches: 16. Looked up from germline, CDR1 is MNHNS and CDR2 is SASEGT. The CDR3 is 18 residues long. CDR3 amino acids: CASSPTSGSVKIWNEQFF. CDR3 DNA sequence: TGTGCCAGCAGCCCGACTAGCGGGAGTGTTAAGATCTGGAATGAGCAGTTCTTC.

The chain has TRBV5-8 and TRBJ1-5; 10 nucleotides match TRBD1. Germline lookup yields CDR1 SGHTS and CDR2 YDEGEE. The trim removed 0 bases at V and 6 bases at J, leaving 3 bases unmatched. The CDR3 has 15 amino acids. The CDR3 nucleotides are TGTGCCAGCAGCTTGGGACAGGGGGCGAGTCAGCCCCAGCATTTT. Residues: CASSLGQGASQPQHF.

The chain combines TRBV20-1 with TRBJ1-2; no clear D gene. The length of the CDR3 is 13 residues. Per germline, CDR1 DFQATT and CDR2 SNEGSKA (reference sequence). The ends were cut back, 3 bases at V and 0 bases at J, with 8 bases in the middle. CDR3 sequence reads: CSARSTTNYGYTF. For the CDR3, the DNA is TGCAGTGCTAGGTCTACCACTAACTATGGCTACACCTTC.

In this sample, this clonotype turned up a few times. This chain connects TRBV5-1 to TRBJ1-1, with a possible D match to TRBD1 (6 bases). The germline gives CDR1 SGHRS, CDR2 YFSETQ. This CDR3 is built from 13 residues. V lost 6 bases and J lost 1, with 10 bases in between. The CDR3, as DNA: TGCGCCAGCACCCGGGGGGCGAACACTGAAGCTTTCTTT. Protein sequence: CASTRGANTEAFF.

This clonotype was counted a few times. In DNA form, the CDR3 reads TGTGCCAGCAGTTTCGGACAGGGAAGCACCGGGGAGCTGTTTTTT. Translating gives CASSFGQGSTGELFF. The rearrangement links TRBV12-3 or TRBV12-4 to TRBJ2-2, with TRBD1 matching over 8 bases. Trimming took 3 bases from V and 4 from J; bases not matched to a gene: 4. The CDR3 has 15 residues.

The chain combines TRBV15 with TRBJ1-1, with 7 bases matching TRBD1. CDR3 length: 13 amino acids. The V gene's germline CDR1 is LNHNV and CDR2 YYDKDF (reference sequence). J lost 4 bases, V lost 5 bases, and 4 bases had no gene match. The CDR3 here is CATSYRGITEAFF. The CDR3 bases are TGTGCCACCAGCTACAGGGGAATCACTGAAGCTTTCTTT.

A remark on this clonotype: This may be a read error: a much more frequent sequence differs by one nucleotide. The gene calls are TRBV28 and TRBJ1-2; D gene unclear. Germline loops: CDR1 MDHEN, CDR2 SYDVKM. The CDR3 totals 12 residues. Here the CDR3 DNA reads TGTGCCAGCAGTTTATCAGTCTATGGCCACACCTTC. It yields the protein CASSLSVYGHTF.

This clonotype was counted only a few times. V and J are TRBV12-3 or TRBV12-4 and TRBJ2-7, with a possible D match to TRBD1 (6 bases). CDR3 length: 16 amino acids. With 1 base removed from V and 0 bases from J, the gap between germline ends came to 13 bases. The CDR3: CASSLVGAALSYEQYF. The CDR3 region has the DNA TGTGCCAGCAGTTTAGTGGGGGCGGCACTCTCCTACGAGCAGTACTTC.

V usage is TRBV5-6 and J usage is TRBJ1-2; weak D call: TRBD1 (5 bases). Germline V gives CDR1 SGHDT, CDR2 YYEEEE. This CDR3 has 14 amino acids. V lost 0 bases and J lost 8, with 14 bases in between. The DNA of the CDR3 is TGTGCCAGCAGCTTGGTTGGTGGGGCGCCGGGCTACACCTTC. It encodes CASSLVGGAPGYTF.

This clonotype was seen more than once but under ten times. This rearrangement joins TRBV4-1 to TRBJ1-4, with 7 bases fitting TRBD1. The V segment lost 2 bases and the J segment 8 bases; nucleotides outside the gene matches: 11. Germline CDR1 and CDR2: MGHRA and YSYEKL. The CDR3 covers 16 residues. The CDR3 region has the DNA TGCGCCAGCAGCCAATTCGTTCACAGGGGAGCCGAAAAACTGTTTTTT. Its translation is CASSQFVHRGAEKLFF.

V usage is TRBV30 and J usage is TRBJ2-7; D unclear. CDR1 is GTSNPN, CDR2 SVGIG, per germline (reference sequence). Deletions cut 5 bases from V and 5 bases from J, with 10 bases between. The CDR3 length is 11 residues. The CDR3 coding sequence is TGTGCCTGGGATCGGATAAACGAGCAGTACTTC. Translated, it gives CAWDRINEQYF.

J is TRBJ2-7 and V is TRBV5-1; D call uncertain. Between the trimmed V and J ends, which lost 7 bases and 2 bases, there was a span of 4 bases. This CDR3 spans 10 amino acids. Germline values: CDR1 SGHRS, CDR2 YFSETQ. As DNA, the CDR3 is TGCGCCAGCCACCCCTACGAGCAGTACTTC. Amino acid sequence: CASHPYEQYF.

This clonotype was observed a single time. This sequence joins TRBV3-1 and TRBJ2-1, with D unclear. The CDR3 length is 14 residues. The V gene's germline CDR1 is LGHDT and CDR2 YNNKEL (reference sequence). V was pared by 4 bases and J by 6 bases, with 13 bases between. CDR3 in amino acids: CASSRFGPLNEQFF. The CDR3 nucleotides are TGTGCCAGCAGCCGATTCGGGCCACTCAATGAGCAGTTCTTC.

The sample holds a few counts of this clonotype. This sequence joins TRBV10-3 and TRBJ2-3, with D tentatively TRBD2 (6 bases). V lost 6 bases and J lost 6, with 13 bases in between. Per germline, CDR1 ENHRY and CDR2 SYGVKD. The CDR3 loop spans 13 amino acids. The CDR3, as DNA: TGTGCCATCAGCGGCGGGATGAGCGATACGCAGTATTTT. Its translation: CAISGGMSDTQYF.

CDR3 amino acids: CASSRTSYAQYF. CDR3 DNA sequence: TGTGCCAGCAGCCGAACTAGTTATGCGCAGTATTTT. The V call is TRBV27, the J call TRBJ2-3; weak D call: TRBD2 (5 bases). The CDR3 runs to 12 residues. Trimming shortened V by 6 bases and J by 10 bases, and 14 bases separated the two germline ends. CDR1 and CDR2 from the germline V gene are MNHEY and SMNVEV (reference sequence).

This clonotype was picked up one time. The chain carries TRBV6-1 and TRBJ1-1; TRBD1 matches 8 bases. From germline, CDR1 is MNHNS and CDR2 SASEGT. Trimming removed 8 bases from V and 1 base from J; junction bases left unmatched: 3. This CDR3 is 13 amino acids long. CDR3 bases: TGTGCCAGCGGGACAGGCCCGAACACTGAAGCTTTCTTT. Its translation: CASGTGPNTEAFF.

The chain carries TRBV7-9 and TRBJ1-1; 7 bases map to TRBD1. Unmatched junction bases numbered 13, after V lost 8 bases and J lost 4 bases. Germline values: CDR1 SEHNR, CDR2 FQNEAQ (reference sequence). The CDR3 covers 15 residues. CDR3 nucleotides: TGTGCCAGCGGACGAATCGACAGGGAGAGCACTGAAGCTTTCTTT. This encodes CASGRIDRESTEAFF.

The V gene is TRBV5-6, the J gene TRBJ2-3; 9 positions match TRBD1. Trimming took 4 bases from V and 8 from J; bases not matched to a gene: 11. The CDR3 is 15 residues long. Germline loops: CDR1 SGHDT, CDR2 YYEEEE. CDR3 protein: CASSPIGTGKATQYF. The CDR3 nucleotides are TGTGCCAGCAGCCCCATCGGGACAGGGAAGGCTACGCAGTATTTT.

The CDR3, as DNA: TGTGCCAGCAGTCCGGCGGGACTCTCCTACAATGAGCAGTTCTTC. It yields the protein CASSPAGLSYNEQFF. V usage is TRBV28 and J usage is TRBJ2-1; D possibly corresponds to TRBD2 (6 bases). With 5 bases removed from V and 0 bases from J, the gap between germline ends came to 11 bases. Germline CDR1 and CDR2: MDHEN and SYDVKM. The CDR3 covers 15 residues.

This clonotype was seen more than once but under ten times. This chain connects TRBV4-1 to TRBJ2-5, with TRBD2 matching 7 bases. The germline gives CDR1 MGHRA, CDR2 YSYEKL. Trimming cost V 0 bases and J 7 bases; bases outside gene matches: 5. The CDR3 consists of 14 residues. This chain's CDR3 is CASSQEYQRGTQYF. CDR3 DNA sequence: TGCGCCAGCAGCCAAGAATACCAGCGGGGGACCCAGTACTTC.

This clonotype was counted only a few times. V is TRBV7-9 and J is TRBJ2-3; TRBD2 agrees at 13 bases. V lost 4 bases to trimming and J lost 2 bases; unmatched junction nucleotides: 6. From germline, CDR1 is SEHNR and CDR2 FQNEAQ (reference sequence). The CDR3 spans 17 residues. For the CDR3, the DNA is TGTGCCAGCAGCTCCGGACTAGCGGGGGCGCTCACAGATACGCAGTATTTT. Its protein product is CASSSGLAGALTDTQYF.

This clonotype was seen only a few times. This chain connects TRBV6-1 to TRBJ2-3; D perhaps matches TRBD1 (6 bases). The germline CDR1 and CDR2 sequences are MNHNS and SASEGT. This CDR3 is built from 15 residues. The V and J ends lost 3 bases and 3 bases respectively, with 13 bases between them. The CDR3 loop reads CASSDRGRITDTQYF. The CDR3 DNA reads TGTGCCAGCAGTGACAGGGGAAGGATAACAGATACGCAGTATTTT.

In nucleotides, the CDR3 is TGTGCCAGCAGCCGAGACAGGGCAGGAGAAAAACTGTTTTTT. It specifies CASSRDRAGEKLFF. The chain links TRBV12-3 or TRBV12-4 to TRBJ1-4, with 7 bases lining up with TRBD1. The V gene end was trimmed by 6 bases and the J gene end by 8 bases; junction bases not matched to a gene: 9. There are 14 residues in the CDR3.

V and J are TRBV7-9 and TRBJ1-2; possibly TRBD1 for D (5 bases). The CDR3 has 16 residues. V was trimmed by 5 bases and J by 0 bases, leaving 16 bases between them. Looked up from germline, CDR1 is SEHNR and CDR2 is FQNEAQ (reference sequence). The CDR3 DNA sequence: TGTGCCAGCAGCCCTAGAGGTCGGGGGACTAACTATGGCTACACCTTC. Amino acids: CASSPRGRGTNYGYTF. The full variable domain, in which reference TRBV7-9 and TRBJ1-2 provide the parts outside the CDR3, is DTGVSQNPRHKITKRGQNVTFRCDPISEHNRLYWYRQTLGQGPEFLTYFQNEAQLEKSRLLSDRFSAERPKGSFSTLEIQRTEQGDSAMYLCASSPRGRGTNYGYTFGSGTRLTVV.

This clonotype was observed at least ten times. V gene TRBV2 combines with J gene TRBJ2-7; D not certain. This CDR3 is 12 amino acids long. Germline lookup yields CDR1 SNHLY and CDR2 FYNNEI. V dropped 0 bases and J dropped 0 bases, with 0 bases sitting between them. As DNA, the CDR3 is TGTGCCAGCAGTGAAGCCTCCTACGAGCAGTACTTC. It specifies CASSEASYEQYF.

This clonotype was seen a handful of times. The CDR3 loop is CASSQMRGLGSPLHF. CDR3 coding DNA: TGTGCCAGCAGCCAAATGAGAGGCTTAGGTTCACCCCTCCACTTT. The chain joins TRBV14 to TRBJ1-6; D is uncertain. The V gene's germline CDR1 is SGHDN and CDR2 FVKESK. V was shortened by 2 bases and J by 9 bases, with 14 bases between the two germline ends. The CDR3 length is 15 residues.

This clonotype was seen repeatedly, ten times or more. In DNA form, the CDR3 reads TGTGCCAGCAGCGAACAGGGTTCCTATGGCTACACCTTC. Translation: CASSEQGSYGYTF. The chain links TRBV7-9 to TRBJ1-2; a possible D gene is TRBD1 (6 bases). CDR1 is SEHNR, CDR2 FQNEAQ, per germline (reference sequence). The germline V and J ends were trimmed by 5 bases and 4 bases, with 11 bases remaining between them. The CDR3 totals 13 residues.